The next 21 T cell receptor beta chains were all read from a single sample in a study of blood T cells in healthy people across ages. Primed by a sample-barcoded 5' primer and a J-beta primer mix, a second PCR proceeded for roughly 7 to 12 cycles. A single record per CDR3 protein comes from TCRdb applying MiXCR to the 5' RACE reads. Here the sample spans approximately 1,700,000 distinct CDR3 sequences, about two fifths being singletons. Sequencing was done on a sample of blood. All receptors come from a human donor in good health.

J is TRBJ2-2 and V is TRBV20-1; perhaps TRBD2 as D (6 bases). This CDR3 has 15 amino acids. V gave up 0 bases and J gave up 3 bases, with 11 bases separating them. Germline-derived CDR1 and CDR2 are DFQATT and SNEGSKA (reference sequence). This chain's CDR3 is CSARDPREDTGELFF. Written as DNA, the CDR3 is TGCAGTGCTAGAGACCCGCGGGAAGACACCGGGGAGCTGTTTTTT.

The sample holds a few counts of this clonotype. The chain combines TRBV20-1 with TRBJ1-1; D might be TRBD1 (5 bases). Germline V gives CDR1 DFQATT, CDR2 SNEGSKA (reference sequence). The V end was cut by 6 bases, the J end by 0 bases, with 17 bases between. The CDR3 runs to 15 residues. CDR3 nucleotides: TGCAGTGCAACCGGGACCGTCGCGATGAACACTGAAGCTTTCTTT. This translates into CSATGTVAMNTEAFF.

The chain carries TRBV7-9 and TRBJ1-2, with D uncertain. The CDR3 consists of 14 residues. V lost 7 bases, J lost 2 bases, and 14 bases lay in between. Per germline, CDR1 SEHNR and CDR2 FQNEAQ (reference sequence). The CDR3 reads CASTPSYANYGYTF. DNA of the CDR3: TGTGCCAGCACCCCTTCGTATGCCAACTATGGCTACACCTTC.

The table lists this clonotype with a few counts. V and J are TRBV12-3 or TRBV12-4 and TRBJ2-3; no reliable D call. Trimming pared 7 bases from V and 4 bases from J, leaving 12 bases between. The CDR3 contains 13 residues. CDR3 in amino acids: CASNFTKADTQYF. The DNA of the CDR3 is TGTGCCAGCAATTTTACTAAAGCAGATACGCAGTATTTT.

This clonotype was detected a few times. This rearrangement joins TRBV20-1 to TRBJ1-2; D call uncertain. This CDR3 is 14 amino acids long. V shed 3 bases and J shed 5 bases, with 16 bases lying between them. Germline-derived CDR1 and CDR2 are DFQATT and SNEGSKA (reference sequence). CDR3 nucleotide sequence: TGCAGTGCTAGCCCTAAAAGCGTCTTGTATGGCTACACCTTC. Translated: CSASPKSVLYGYTF.

V gene TRBV20-1 combines with J gene TRBJ2-3, with 10 bases aligning to TRBD2. V lost 5 bases to trimming and J lost 2 bases; unmatched junction nucleotides: 4. CDR1 is DFQATT and CDR2 is SNEGSKA in the germline V gene (reference sequence). The CDR3 spans 14 residues. CDR3 DNA: TGCAGTGCTCTAGCGGGGGACTACACAGATACGCAGTATTTT. Encoded protein: CSALAGDYTDTQYF.

The chain couples TRBV4-3 to TRBJ2-3; D is unresolved. CDR1 is LGHNA, CDR2 YSLEER, per germline. The V end lost 0 bases, the J end lost 2 bases, and 6 bases lay between the germline ends. The CDR3 sequence is 14 residues long. CDR3 DNA sequence: TGCGCCAGCAGCCAAGAGCCCAACACAGATACGCAGTATTTT. As protein: CASSQEPNTDTQYF.

This clonotype was observed a handful of times. The chain links TRBV4-1 to TRBJ1-5; unclear D gene. Germline V gene data show CDR1 as MGHRA and CDR2 as YSYEKL. Trimming pared 2 bases from V and 4 bases from J, leaving 9 bases between. The CDR3 sequence is 14 residues long. The CDR3 region has the DNA TGCGCCAGCAGCCAACTTGGACCGAATCAGCCCCAGCATTTT. This gives the protein CASSQLGPNQPQHF.

The rearrangement joins TRBV3-1 to TRBJ2-5; D is undetermined. This CDR3 is built from 11 residues. Trimming left V 5 bases short and J 6 bases short, with 7 bases between. Germline lookup yields CDR1 LGHDT and CDR2 YNNKEL (reference sequence). DNA of the CDR3: TGTGCCAGCAGCAACAGACAGACCCAGTACTTC. Its translation: CASSNRQTQYF.

The rearrangement joins TRBV7-2 to TRBJ2-1; 9 nucleotides agree with TRBD1. After removal of 6 bases from V and 13 bases from J, the junction contained 16 bases not matched to a gene. The CDR3 sequence is 15 residues long. CDR1 SGHTA and CDR2 FQGNSA come from the germline V gene. This CDR3 reads CASSLVGDREETQFF. The DNA for the CDR3 is TGTGCCAGCAGTCTAGTGGGGGACAGGGAAGAGACCCAGTTCTTC.

The chain couples TRBV7-9 to TRBJ1-2, with D uncertain. This CDR3 is 16 amino acids long. V lost 2 bases, J lost 8 bases, and 21 bases lay in between. Germline CDR1 is SEHNR and CDR2 is FQNEAQ (reference sequence). CDR3 amino acids: CASSLNDAGGSGGYTF. CDR3 nucleotides: TGTGCCAGCAGCTTAAACGACGCGGGAGGGTCCGGAGGCTACACCTTC.

The chain joins TRBV11-2 to TRBJ2-1, with D maybe TRBD1 (6 bases). The germline CDR1 and CDR2 sequences are SGHAT and FQNNGV. The CDR3 is 14 amino acids. V was shortened by 3 bases and J by 10 bases, with 16 bases between the two germline ends. The CDR3, as DNA: TGTGCCAGCAGCTTCGTCAGGGGTAGGACCGAGCAGTTCTTC. Protein: CASSFVRGRTEQFF.

This clonotype turned up a few times. This chain uses TRBV7-9 with TRBJ1-1; 7 bases map to TRBD1. This CDR3 has 16 amino acids. With 4 bases clipped from V and 0 bases from J, the junction kept 8 bases outside the gene matches. The V gene's germline CDR1 is SEHNR and CDR2 FQNEAQ (reference sequence). The CDR3 is CASSSHRDSVNTEAFF. In DNA form, the CDR3 reads TGTGCCAGCAGCTCACACCGGGACAGCGTGAACACTGAAGCTTTCTTT.

This clonotype has more than one count but fewer than ten. The rearrangement joins TRBV5-1 to TRBJ2-7, with D tentatively TRBD1 (6 bases). The germline V gene encodes CDR1 SGHRS and CDR2 YFSETQ. The CDR3 has 15 residues. Trimming shortened V by 3 bases and J by 4 bases, and 17 bases separated the two germline ends. In DNA, the CDR3 is TGCGCCAGCAGCTCGGTTGGACAGCCTGATTACGAGCAGTACTTC. It is translated as CASSSVGQPDYEQYF.

In its sample, this clonotype was seen a few times. The chain recombines TRBV9 with TRBJ1-4; tentative D call: TRBD1 (6 bases). Trimming took 4 bases from V and 8 from J, leaving 18 bases between them. CDR1 and CDR2 (germline): SGDLS, YYNGEE. CDR3 size: 15 residues. The CDR3 reads CASSPGTSGGEKLFF. CDR3 in DNA: TGTGCCAGCAGCCCAGGGACATCCGGGGGGGAAAAACTGTTTTTT.

Ten or more counts support this clonotype. The V call is TRBV7-3, the J call TRBJ2-1, with 9 bases matching TRBD2. There are 15 residues in the CDR3. J lost 4 bases, V lost 1 base, and 2 bases had no gene match. The germline CDR1 and CDR2 sequences are SGHTA and FQGTGA. In DNA, the CDR3 is TGTGCCAGCAGCTTAAAAGCGGGGGGTTACAATGAGCAGTTCTTC. It specifies CASSLKAGGYNEQFF. The whole variable domain, filled in from reference TRBV7-3 and TRBJ2-1, reads GAGVSQTPSNKVTEKGKYVELRCDPISGHTALYWYRQSLGQGPEFLIYFQGTGAADDSGLPNDRFFAVRPEGSVSTLKIQRTERGDSAVYLCASSLKAGGYNEQFFGPGTRLTVL.

The gene calls are TRBV12-3 or TRBV12-4 and TRBJ1-5, with unresolved D. Trimming took 1 base from V and 1 from J, leaving 11 bases between them. This CDR3 is built from 16 residues. Written as DNA, the CDR3 is TGTGCCAGCAGTTTAGTGGGGTGGGTAAGCAATCAGCCCCAGCATTTT. Amino acid sequence: CASSLVGWVSNQPQHF.

This clonotype has just a few counts. This chain links TRBV7-8 with TRBJ2-7, with a possible D match to TRBD2 (6 bases). V dropped 6 bases and J dropped 4 bases, with 10 bases sitting between them. CDR1 is SGHVS and CDR2 is FQNEAQ in the germline V gene. This CDR3 is 12 amino acids long. CDR3 sequence reads: CASRTREYEQYF. CDR3 bases: TGTGCCAGCAGGACCCGGGAGTACGAGCAGTACTTC.

The chain links TRBV20-1 to TRBJ2-3, with unresolved D. CDR1 is DFQATT and CDR2 is SNEGSKA in the germline V gene (reference sequence). The length of the CDR3 is 12 residues. V was pared by 3 bases and J by 5 bases, with 9 bases between. CDR3 loop: CSASLHGDTQYF. The CDR3, as DNA: TGCAGTGCTAGCCTACATGGAGATACGCAGTATTTT.

This clonotype showed up just a few times. The J gene is TRBJ2-2, the V gene TRBV3-1, with TRBD1 as a possible D gene (6 bases). V was cut by 3 bases and J by 4 bases, with 15 bases left in between. Germline lookup yields CDR1 LGHDT and CDR2 YNNKEL (reference sequence). The CDR3 consists of 16 residues. The CDR3 protein is CASSQTWGLLTGELFF. The CDR3 DNA follows: TGTGCCAGCAGCCAGACTTGGGGGCTCCTCACCGGGGAGCTGTTTTTT.

In this sample, this clonotype turned up a few times. This rearrangement joins TRBV15 to TRBJ2-1; 7 nucleotides line up with TRBD1. Trimming at V came to 4 bases and at J to 5 bases, leaving 8 bases not matched to a gene. Germline V gives CDR1 LNHNV, CDR2 YYDKDF (reference sequence). The CDR3 length is 15 residues. The CDR3 protein is CATSIRQGVDNEQFF. The CDR3 region has the DNA TGTGCCACCAGCATACGACAGGGAGTGGACAATGAGCAGTTCTTC.